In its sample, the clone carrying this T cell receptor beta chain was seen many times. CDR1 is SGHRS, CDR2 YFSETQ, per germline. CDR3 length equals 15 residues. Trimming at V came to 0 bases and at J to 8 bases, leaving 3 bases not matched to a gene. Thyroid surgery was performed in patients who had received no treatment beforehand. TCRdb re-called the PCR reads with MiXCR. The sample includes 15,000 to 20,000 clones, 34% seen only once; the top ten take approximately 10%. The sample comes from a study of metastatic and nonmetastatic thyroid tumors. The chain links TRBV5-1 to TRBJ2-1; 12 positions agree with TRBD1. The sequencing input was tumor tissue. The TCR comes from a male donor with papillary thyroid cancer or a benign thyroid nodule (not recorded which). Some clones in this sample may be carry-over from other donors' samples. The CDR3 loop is CASSLEGQGADEQFF. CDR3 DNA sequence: TGCGCCAGCAGCTTGGAGGGACAGGGGGCCGATGAGCAGTTCTTC.